This record covers a single T cell receptor beta chain. Its antigen remains unidentified. The record originates from a study of early stage breast cancer tumors. Study at large: Among approximately 12 ER+/PR+/HER2- tumors, eight were ductal, four lobular.

The adjacent normal breast tissue was taken about 2-4 cm from the tumor. Assay used: immunoSEQ multiplex PCR; TCRdb lists only in-frame clones, some missing. This table holds around 5,000 clones, roughly 68% found once. After removal of 5 bases from V and 5 bases from J, the junction contained 10 bases not matched to a gene. Germline V gene lookup returns CDR1 SGHVS and CDR2 FNYEAQ. The length of the CDR3 is 16 residues. Study results and caveats: Tumors had approximately 2.5-fold higher T cell density than normal breast. Blood repertoires resembled normal breast more than tumor.

The sequence was obtained from a person aged 60 to 70 with breast cancer. The sequenced material came from normal breast tissue next to the tumor. V is TRBV7-6 and J is TRBJ2-5; 11 bases fit TRBD2. The CDR3 is CASSTRLAGSSETQYF. DNA of the CDR3: TGTGCCAGCAGCACCCGACTAGCGGGATCCTCCGAGACCCAGTACTTC.